This T cell receptor beta chain was found in a study of cytotoxic CD8 clonotypes in ibrutinib-treated CLL. Findings and caveats of the study: Few clonotypes were public, and these shrank or held steady under treatment.

As for this clone: Antigen unknown.

Germline values: CDR1 GTSNPN, CDR2 SVGIG (reference sequence). The CDR3 spans 12 residues. Trimming removed 5 bases from V and 11 bases from J, with 16 bases in between. T cells were sequenced at a targeted depth of 1 in 200,000 to 1 in 1 million. Clones were read by immunoSEQ multiplex PCR, and TCRdb kept only the in-frame ones, dropping some. Of approximately 130,000 clones in the sample, around four fifths were seen once. For TCR beta libraries, roughly 2.2 micrograms of genomic DNA were obtained from cryopreserved PBMCs. Material: PBMCs, obtained after 24 months of ibrutinib treatment. This clonotype was sampled from a human donor with chronic lymphocytic leukemia. V gene TRBV30 combines with J gene TRBJ1-5, with a possible D match to TRBD1 (6 bases). CDR3 coding DNA: TGTGCCTGGGGGACGGGGGGCACGACCCAGCATTTT. It is translated as CAWGTGGTTQHF.